The source of this TCR beta chain is a study of blood T cell repertoires in COVID-19. Study-wide context: Recovered participants had two consecutive negative NP/OP PCR tests, healthcare professional clearance, or symptom resolution. In each case, the material was cDNA or gDNA derived from T cells, B-cell-depleted T cells, or PBMCs.

Measured with immunoSEQ multiplex PCR; TCRdb has only the in-frame clones, and not every one. This table holds about 280,000 clones, 88% found once. The sequence came from a woman in her sixties in a cohort exposed to, infected with or recovered from COVID-19 (not recorded which). Specimen: PBMCs or T cells enriched from blood (not recorded which).

The CDR3 sequence is CASSSGDVLDTQYF. The CDR3 nucleotides read TGTGCCAGCAGCTCAGGGGACGTTTTGGATACGCAGTATTTT. The V and J genes are TRBV7-3 and TRBJ2-3, with a tentative D call TRBD1 (6 bases). CDR1 SGHTA and CDR2 FQGTGA come from the germline V gene. The CDR3 runs to 14 residues. Trimming took 4 bases from V and 6 from J, leaving 14 bases between them.